The T cell receptor beta chain described here comes from a study of CD8 T cell repertoires and HIV-1 epitope variants. The overall study: T cells were stimulated with Twenty-five Gag and Nef peptides separately. General study points: Roughly ten TCR beta clonotypes were antigen-specific, 5 to 7 apparently recognizing autologous or escape variants.

Here immunoSEQ multiplex PCR was the method, and the copy in TCRdb shows in-frame clones only, minus some. This table has a few thousand clones, under 80% appearing once. Worth noting for this clone: Its antigen is unknown.

This CDR3 region has 14 residues. The germline V gene has CDR1 MNHEY and CDR2 SVGAGI. V dropped 5 bases and J dropped 3 bases, with 14 bases sitting between them. This chain connects TRBV6-5 to TRBJ2-7; D assignment may be TRBD1 or TRBD2 (5 bases each). Sample: cultured CD8+ T cells derived from PBMCs. This sequence originates from a male donor with HIV. CDR3 bases: TGTGCCAGCAGTGTAGGGGCGGGTTTCTACGAGCAGTACTTC. The encoded protein is CASSVGAGFYEQYF.